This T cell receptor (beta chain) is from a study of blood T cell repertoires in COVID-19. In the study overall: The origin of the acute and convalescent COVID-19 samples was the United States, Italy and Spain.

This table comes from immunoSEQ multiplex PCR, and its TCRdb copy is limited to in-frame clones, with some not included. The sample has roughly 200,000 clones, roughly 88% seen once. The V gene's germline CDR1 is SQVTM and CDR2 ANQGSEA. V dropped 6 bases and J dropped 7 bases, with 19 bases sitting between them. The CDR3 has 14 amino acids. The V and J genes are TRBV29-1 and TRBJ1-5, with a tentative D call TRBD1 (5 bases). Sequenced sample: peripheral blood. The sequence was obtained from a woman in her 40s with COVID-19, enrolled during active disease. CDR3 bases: TGCAGCGTACGACATGGGGGGTCAGGCCAGCCCCAGCATTTT. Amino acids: CSVRHGGSGQPQHF.